Listed below are T cell receptor beta chains from one sample, sequenced in a study of blood T cell repertoires in COVID-19. Sequenced by immunoSEQ multiplex PCR; TCRdb stores in-frame clones only, minus some. The table has approximately 89,000 clones, 92% seen once. The sample was peripheral blood. Source of these receptors: a woman aged 55-69 years with active COVID-19. The CDR3 runs from the conserved cysteine through the conserved F or W. Each record gives: J gene, clone size, D gene, V gene, CDR3 DNA, CDR3 protein. The D gene is left open where the match is weak. Not all rows give a size; the values are once, few, many and, for expanded clones, a class.

j_gene: TRBJ2-1; abundance: once; d_gene: NA; v_gene: TRBV6-2/TRBV6-3; CDR3nt: TGTGCCAGCAGTCATAGCGGTCTCTCCTACAATGAGCAGTTCTTC; CDR3aa: CASSHSGLSYNEQFF
j_gene: TRBJ2-5; abundance: NA; d_gene: NA; v_gene: TRBV3-1/TRBV3-2; CDR3nt: TGTGCCAGCAGCCGCGTCATGGAGACCCAGTACTTC; CDR3aa: CASSRVMETQYF
j_gene: TRBJ1-2; abundance: NA; d_gene: NA; v_gene: TRBV21-1; CDR3nt: TGTGCCAGCAGCAGACCTAGACAGGTAATTTATGGCTACACCTTC; CDR3aa: CASSRPRQVIYGYTF
j_gene: TRBJ1-2; abundance: NA; d_gene: NA; v_gene: TRBV7-2; CDR3nt: TGTGCCAGCAGCTTTGGACCGGGAATGGACTATGGCTACACCTTC; CDR3aa: CASSFGPGMDYGYTF
j_gene: TRBJ2-5; abundance: NA; d_gene: TRBD2; v_gene: TRBV5-8; CDR3nt: TGTGCCAGCAGCGGGACTAGCGGGGGGCCACAAGAGACCCAGTACTTC; CDR3aa: CASSGTSGGPQETQYF
j_gene: TRBJ1-6; abundance: NA; d_gene: NA; v_gene: TRBV7-9; CDR3nt: TGTGCCAGCAGCTTTAGTGCCAGGCGGGCAGGCTTTATCTACTTT; CDR3aa: CASSFSARRAGFIYF
j_gene: TRBJ1-1; abundance: NA; d_gene: NA; v_gene: TRBV4-1; CDR3nt: TGCGCCAGCAGCCAAGATGGGCCAGAGAACACTGAAGCTTTCTTT; CDR3aa: CASSQDGPENTEAFF
j_gene: TRBJ2-5; abundance: NA; d_gene: TRBD1; v_gene: TRBV19; CDR3nt: TGTGCCAGTACCAGGGGGGACAGGGTCCAAGAGACCCAGTACTTC; CDR3aa: CASTRGDRVQETQYF
j_gene: TRBJ1-2; abundance: NA; d_gene: TRBD1; v_gene: TRBV7-2; CDR3nt: TGTGCCAGCAGCTCCAACCAGGGACAGGGGAAGGATGGCTACACCTTC; CDR3aa: CASSSNQGQGKDGYTF
j_gene: TRBJ2-7; abundance: NA; d_gene: TRBD2; v_gene: TRBV29-1; CDR3nt: TGCAGCGTTGAGATTAGCGGGAATTCCTACGAGCAGTACTTC; CDR3aa: CSVEISGNSYEQYF
j_gene: TRBJ2-2; abundance: NA; d_gene: NA; v_gene: TRBV11-2; CDR3nt: TGTGCCAGCACCGAACCGAGGCTTGCGAACACCGGGGAGCTGTTTTTT; CDR3aa: CASTEPRLANTGELFF
j_gene: TRBJ1-4; abundance: NA; d_gene: NA; v_gene: TRBV5-8; CDR3nt: TGTGCCAGCAGCTTGGCCGGGAGGGGAAAAAATGAAAAACTGTTTTTT; CDR3aa: CASSLAGRGKNEKLFF
j_gene: TRBJ2-6; abundance: NA; d_gene: NA; v_gene: TRBV9; CDR3nt: TGTGCCAGCAGCGTTAACAGCCCACGCTCTGGGGCCAACGTCCTGACTTTC; CDR3aa: CASSVNSPRSGANVLTF
j_gene: TRBJ1-1; abundance: NA; d_gene: NA; v_gene: TRBV19; CDR3nt: TGTGCCAGTAGTATACGACGGGGTTGGAACACTGAAGCTTTCTTT; CDR3aa: CASSIRRGWNTEAFF
j_gene: TRBJ2-2; abundance: NA; d_gene: TRBD1; v_gene: TRBV12-5; CDR3nt: TGTGCTAGTGGTTCCGGGACAGGGAACACCGGGGAGCTGTTTTTT; CDR3aa: CASGSGTGNTGELFF
j_gene: TRBJ2-7; abundance: few; d_gene: TRBD1; v_gene: TRBV6-5; CDR3nt: TGTGCCAGCAGTCACAGGGGACAGGGGCGGTACGAGCAGTACTTC; CDR3aa: CASSHRGQGRYEQYF
j_gene: TRBJ2-2; abundance: NA; d_gene: TRBD2; v_gene: TRBV7-6; CDR3nt: TGTGCCAGCAGCCCACTTTGGCGGGAGGGCCGCACCGGGGAGCTGTTTTTT; CDR3aa: CASSPLWREGRTGELFF
j_gene: TRBJ2-1; abundance: NA; d_gene: NA; v_gene: TRBV9; CDR3nt: TGTGCCAGCAGCGTAGTTGGTAGCAGTGGTGAGCAGTTCTTC; CDR3aa: CASSVVGSSGEQFF
j_gene: TRBJ1-1; abundance: few; d_gene: NA; v_gene: TRBV6-1; CDR3nt: TGTGCCAGCAGTGAAGGACCCCTAGGCCCGGGAAACACTGAAGCTTTCTTT; CDR3aa: CASSEGPLGPGNTEAFF
j_gene: TRBJ1-2; abundance: NA; d_gene: TRBD1; v_gene: TRBV28; CDR3nt: TGTGCCAGCAGTCCCGGACAGGGGTCTAACTATGGCTACACCTTC; CDR3aa: CASSPGQGSNYGYTF
j_gene: TRBJ1-5; abundance: NA; d_gene: TRBD1; v_gene: TRBV7-9; CDR3nt: TGTGCCAGCAGCTTGGACAGGGAGTTTTTGCCCCAGCATTTT; CDR3aa: CASSLDREFLPQHF
j_gene: TRBJ2-4; abundance: once; d_gene: NA; v_gene: TRBV2; CDR3nt: TGTGCCAGCAGTCCGGACCCGCCGGGGAACATTCAGTACTTC; CDR3aa: CASSPDPPGNIQYF
j_gene: TRBJ1-1; abundance: NA; d_gene: TRBD1; v_gene: TRBV7-8; CDR3nt: TGTGCCAGCAGCTTAGGGTCAGGGGGGAACACTGAAGCTTTCTTT; CDR3aa: CASSLGSGGNTEAFF
j_gene: TRBJ2-7; abundance: NA; d_gene: NA; v_gene: TRBV10-1; CDR3nt: TGCGCCAGCAGTGAAGGGGTCCCCCCGGGCGAGCAGTACTTC; CDR3aa: CASSEGVPPGEQYF
j_gene: TRBJ2-7; abundance: NA; d_gene: TRBD1; v_gene: TRBV5-5; CDR3nt: TGTGCCAGCTCTCTTTCCGGGACAGGGATCTCCTACGAGCAGTACTTC; CDR3aa: CASSLSGTGISYEQYF
j_gene: TRBJ2-3; abundance: NA; d_gene: TRBD2; v_gene: TRBV3-1/TRBV3-2; CDR3nt: TGTGCCAGCAGCCAAGGGCCGGGGGGGCCCCCAGATACGCAGTATTTT; CDR3aa: CASSQGPGGPPDTQYF
j_gene: TRBJ1-1; abundance: NA; d_gene: NA; v_gene: TRBV5-1; CDR3nt: TGCGCCAGCAGCTTGGTTTGGGCCTACATGAACACTGAAGCTTTCTTT; CDR3aa: CASSLVWAYMNTEAFF
j_gene: TRBJ1-4; abundance: NA; d_gene: NA; v_gene: TRBV28; CDR3nt: TGTGCCAGCAGTCAGGGGCAGACTAATGAAAAACTGTTTTTT; CDR3aa: CASSQGQTNEKLFF
j_gene: TRBJ1-3; abundance: NA; d_gene: NA; v_gene: TRBV7-2; CDR3nt: TGTGCCAGCAGCTTAGTTGGTTTAGGGGGTTCTGGAAACACCATATATTTT; CDR3aa: CASSLVGLGGSGNTIYF
j_gene: TRBJ1-4; abundance: NA; d_gene: NA; v_gene: TRBV6-2/TRBV6-3; CDR3nt: TGTGCCAGCAGTTACGAGTGGGGCCAGGGGATCACTAATGAAAAACTGTTTTTT; CDR3aa: CASSYEWGQGITNEKLFF
j_gene: TRBJ2-1; abundance: NA; d_gene: TRBD1; v_gene: TRBV19; CDR3nt: TGTGCCAGTAGCCGCAAGGGGCAGGGGGCAGGTAATGAGCAGTTCTTC; CDR3aa: CASSRKGQGAGNEQFF
j_gene: TRBJ2-2; abundance: once; d_gene: TRBD1; v_gene: TRBV7-7; CDR3nt: TGTGCCAGCAGCCGAGACAGGGGGCTCACCGGGGAGCTGTTTTTT; CDR3aa: CASSRDRGLTGELFF
j_gene: TRBJ1-1; abundance: NA; d_gene: TRBD1; v_gene: TRBV5-1; CDR3nt: TGCGCCAGCAGCACGGCCGGGACAGGGGGTTTCGGTGTCGGCACTGAAGCTTTCTTT; CDR3aa: CASSTAGTGGFGVGTEAFF
j_gene: TRBJ2-1; abundance: NA; d_gene: TRBD2; v_gene: TRBV10-3; CDR3nt: TGTGCCGCCTCCAGTAGTCGCGGGGGGTCACCAGAGCAGTTCTTC; CDR3aa: CAASSSRGGSPEQFF
j_gene: TRBJ1-5; abundance: NA; d_gene: TRBD1; v_gene: TRBV28; CDR3nt: TGTGCCAGCAGTACCACAGGGGGGATAGGTCAGCCCCAGCATTTT; CDR3aa: CASSTTGGIGQPQHF
j_gene: TRBJ1-4; abundance: NA; d_gene: NA; v_gene: TRBV24-1; CDR3nt: TGTGCCACCAGTGATTCAGGGCAGACAAAGCGTATGAGAAAACTGTTTTTT; CDR3aa: CATSDSGQTKRMRKLFF
j_gene: TRBJ2-1; abundance: NA; d_gene: NA; v_gene: TRBV5-6; CDR3nt: TGTGCCAGCAGCTTGGTGGTGCAGTGGTCAGGGGAAGAGCAGTTCTTC; CDR3aa: CASSLVVQWSGEEQFF
j_gene: TRBJ2-1; abundance: once; d_gene: NA; v_gene: TRBV5-1; CDR3nt: TGCGCCAGCAGCTTGGAATTGGACAGCTCCTACAATGAGCAGTTCTTC; CDR3aa: CASSLELDSSYNEQFF
j_gene: TRBJ2-2; abundance: NA; d_gene: NA; v_gene: TRBV3-1/TRBV3-2; CDR3nt: TGTGCCAGCAGCCAAGAAGTGGACAGCCTCAACACCGGGGAGCTGTTTTTT; CDR3aa: CASSQEVDSLNTGELFF
j_gene: TRBJ2-2; abundance: NA; d_gene: NA; v_gene: TRBV11-2; CDR3nt: TGTGCCAGCAGCCCAACTAGTGTAGCGGGGGAGCTGTTTTTT; CDR3aa: CASSPTSVAGELFF
j_gene: TRBJ2-1; abundance: NA; d_gene: NA; v_gene: TRBV11-3; CDR3nt: TGTGCCAGCAGCCCACCAGGCCAGGACAATGAGCAGTTCTTC; CDR3aa: CASSPPGQDNEQFF
j_gene: TRBJ2-1; abundance: NA; d_gene: TRBD2; v_gene: TRBV5-1; CDR3nt: TGCGCCAGCAGCTGGACACTCCCGGGTAGCGGGATAAACAATGAGCAGTTCTTC; CDR3aa: CASSWTLPGSGINNEQFF
j_gene: TRBJ2-1; abundance: NA; d_gene: NA; v_gene: TRBV5-1; CDR3nt: TGCGCCAGCAGCCTGAGTTCCTACAATGAGCAGTTCTTC; CDR3aa: CASSLSSYNEQFF
j_gene: TRBJ1-3; abundance: NA; d_gene: NA; v_gene: TRBV9; CDR3nt: TGTGCCAGCAGCGTAGTAGGGACTCCTGGAAACACCATATATTTT; CDR3aa: CASSVVGTPGNTIYF
j_gene: TRBJ2-5; abundance: NA; d_gene: NA; v_gene: TRBV19; CDR3nt: TGTGCCAGTAGTATCTTTGCTGAGGGGGCCCAGTACTTC; CDR3aa: CASSIFAEGAQYF
j_gene: TRBJ1-3; abundance: NA; d_gene: TRBD1; v_gene: TRBV5-1; CDR3nt: TGCGCCAGCAGCTTGGACAGGGGTGGATCTGGAAACACCATATATTTT; CDR3aa: CASSLDRGGSGNTIYF
j_gene: TRBJ1-1; abundance: NA; d_gene: NA; v_gene: TRBV14; CDR3nt: TGTGCCAGCAGACTAATGGAGAACACTGAAGCTTTCTTT; CDR3aa: CASRLMENTEAFF
j_gene: TRBJ2-1; abundance: NA; d_gene: TRBD2; v_gene: TRBV19; CDR3nt: TGTGCCAGTAGTAACCCTAGCGGGGGCCTCTCCTACAATGAGCAGTTCTTC; CDR3aa: CASSNPSGGLSYNEQFF
j_gene: TRBJ2-6; abundance: NA; d_gene: NA; v_gene: TRBV7-9; CDR3nt: TGTGCCAGCCGCCGAGGGTCTGGGGCCAACGTCCTGACTTTC; CDR3aa: CASRRGSGANVLTF
j_gene: TRBJ2-2; abundance: NA; d_gene: TRBD1; v_gene: TRBV29-1; CDR3nt: TGCAGCGTATTCTCTCCCGGGACAGGGGCCACCGGGGAGCTGTTTTTT; CDR3aa: CSVFSPGTGATGELFF
j_gene: TRBJ2-7; abundance: NA; d_gene: TRBD1; v_gene: TRBV19; CDR3nt: TGTGCCAGTAGGGTTGGGGACAGGGGGGTCTACGAGCAGTACTTC; CDR3aa: CASRVGDRGVYEQYF
j_gene: TRBJ1-2; abundance: NA; d_gene: NA; v_gene: TRBV6-5; CDR3nt: TGTGCCAGCACCGATAGAGTATCCGGCTACACCTTC; CDR3aa: CASTDRVSGYTF
j_gene: TRBJ2-1; abundance: NA; d_gene: NA; v_gene: TRBV28; CDR3nt: TGTGCCAGCAGGATCCGTTATGTAGCGGTTCCCTACAATGAGCAGTTCTTC; CDR3aa: CASRIRYVAVPYNEQFF
j_gene: TRBJ1-3; abundance: NA; d_gene: NA; v_gene: TRBV30; CDR3nt: TGTGCCTGGAGCAGAGGGAAGGGTACCGGGGGAAACACCATATATTTT; CDR3aa: CAWSRGKGTGGNTIYF
j_gene: TRBJ2-5; abundance: once; d_gene: TRBD2; v_gene: TRBV30; CDR3nt: TGTGCCTGGAGTAAGCGGGGGGGCCCTGAGACCCAGTACTTC; CDR3aa: CAWSKRGGPETQYF